This T cell receptor beta chain was captured in a study of blood T cell repertoires in COVID-19. Germline CDR1 reads SGHRS; CDR2 reads YFSETQ. V lost 2 bases and J 0 bases, leaving 9 bases between the germline ends. This CDR3 is built from 14 residues. Study processing details: By means of reference gene primer amplification, nucleated cell counts were estimated. Sequencing used immunoSEQ multiplex PCR; TCRdb keeps in-frame clones, though not all of them. V, J and clone size are those of that table, while D and trimming were read from the DNA. Of under 170,000 clones listed, 75% to 90% are singletons. This clone showed up just once.

The source material was peripheral blood. The chain is built from TRBV5-1 and TRBJ2-7; D is uncertain. The TCR originated in a man between 65 and 85 years old with acute or convalescent COVID-19. DNA for the CDR3: TGCGCCAGCAGCTTCACAACCAGCTCCTACGAGCAGTACTTC. Translation gives CASSFTTSSYEQYF.